The present T cell receptor beta chain was sequenced within a study of identical twins. This clonotype was seen only a few times. The V gene lost 3 bases and the J gene lost 3 bases, with 13 bases spanning the gap. The germline V gene encodes CDR1 DFQATT and CDR2 SNEGSKA (reference sequence). CDR3 length: 14 residues. One entry per CDR3 protein results from TCRdb running MiXCR on the 5' RACE reads. Of 500,000 to 600,000 distinct CDR3 sequences in the sample, 22% were seen once. These data are also associated with another study on T cells expressing NK-cell markers. That source adds: Seven donors tested HCMV-seropositive and one tested seronegative among the eight sequenced. In several donors, dominant CD3+CD56+NKG2C+ clones formed roughly 1.0-7.5% of CD8+ cells.

This chain uses TRBV20-1 with TRBJ2-3, with D possibly matching TRBD2 (6 bases). What was sequenced was CD4+ T cells sorted from blood. The receptor was derived from a woman aged 18-35 years in good health. CDR3 sequence (DNA): TGCAGTGCTAGTCCGGGACTTAGAACAGATACGCAGTATTTT. Translated, it gives CSASPGLRTDTQYF.